This section outlines one T cell receptor (beta chain) sequence together with its context. Reverse transcription of about 0.5 to 1 ug RNA was carried out with random hexamers. Amplification of TCR beta CDR3 spanned 54 Vbeta and 13 Jbeta via immunoSEQ multiplex PCR. TCRdb re-derived calls from the immunoSEQ multiplex PCR reads in MiXCR, one entry per CDR3 protein. The profile shows about 280,000 distinct CDR3 sequences, 70% to 90% of them singletons. This sample was taken from a study of CD8 T cells in Susac syndrome. Sequencing targeted TCR beta in blood CD8+ and CD4+ T cells. The sequence derives from a human donor with multiple sclerosis. Sequencing was performed on CD8+ T cells from PBMCs.

The CDR3: CSAYTGTNDLTDTQYF. The CDR3 DNA follows: TGCAGTGCTTACACCGGGACTAACGACCTCACAGATACGCAGTATTTT. The chain combines TRBV20-1 with TRBJ2-3, with 7 positions matching TRBD2. This CDR3 has 16 amino acids. Germline assignment: CDR1 DFQATT and CDR2 SNEGSKA (reference sequence). V lost 5 bases and J lost 2; bases outside the gene matches: 13.